One and the same sample provided the 20 T cell receptor beta chains below, sequenced in a study of T cells in Graves' hyperthyroidism and ophthalmopathy. Amplified TCR beta CDR3 regions came from RNA transcripts. RT-PCR in the first round (using the HTBI primer set) targeted the TCR CDR3. TCRdb reanalysed the multiplex PCR reads using MiXCR and keeps one entry per CDR3 protein. The sample has about 600,000 distinct CDR3 sequences; more than 15% are singletons. The sample taken for sequencing was blood. All receptors come from a woman between 40 and 55 years old with Graves' ophthalmopathy.

This chain uses TRBV20-1 with TRBJ1-6, with a tentative D call TRBD1 (6 bases). Trimming cost V 2 bases and J 5 bases, with 16 bases left between them. This CDR3 is built from 16 residues. CDR1 and CDR2 (germline): DFQATT, SNEGSKA (reference sequence). The CDR3: CSARIHGQPDNSPLHF. CDR3 nucleotides: TGCAGTGCTAGAATTCATGGACAGCCCGATAATTCACCCCTCCACTTT.

The table lists this clonotype with many counts. The rearrangement uses TRBV3-1 and TRBJ2-7, with D tentatively TRBD1 or TRBD2 (5 bases each). The V gene lost 2 bases and the J gene lost 2 bases, with 7 bases spanning the gap. The CDR3 has 13 amino acids. CDR1 and CDR2 from the germline V gene are LGHDT and YNNKEL (reference sequence). The DNA of the CDR3 is TGTGCCAGCAGCCAACGGGACCCCTACGAGCAGTACTTC. Amino acids: CASSQRDPYEQYF.

This clonotype has only a few counts. CDR3 DNA sequence: TGCGCCAGCAGCTTTGATAGGACAGGGGCCTCTGGGGCCAACGTCCTGACTTTC. It encodes CASSFDRTGASGANVLTF. The chain uses TRBV5-1 and TRBJ2-6; 9 bases map to TRBD1. This CDR3 is built from 18 residues. J was trimmed by 0 bases and V by 2 bases; bases with no gene match: 6. Per the germline V gene, CDR1 is SGHRS and CDR2 is YFSETQ.

In the case of this clonotype: Being one base from a much bigger clone, this may be a read error. The conserved phenylalanine or tryptophan is not found at the CDR3 terminus, so this likely reflects a read error. In DNA form, the CDR3 reads TGTGCCAGCAGTCCCGGACGGGGGAGCACAGATACGCAGTATTCT. The encoded protein is CASSPGRGSTDTQYS. V usage is TRBV12-3 or TRBV12-4 and J usage is TRBJ2-3; possibly TRBD2 for D (6 bases). V was cut by 5 bases and J by 0 bases, with 12 bases left in between. CDR3 size: 15 residues.

This clonotype occurred many times. The chain carries TRBV6-2 or TRBV6-3 and TRBJ2-7, with TRBD2 matching over 8 bases. Trimming cost V 4 bases and J 6 bases; bases outside gene matches: 5. Looked up from germline, CDR1 is MNHEY and CDR2 is SVGEGT. This CDR3 has 13 residues. The CDR3 loop is CASSSSGSGEQYF. In DNA form, the CDR3 reads TGTGCCAGCAGTTCGAGCGGGAGTGGCGAGCAGTACTTC.

This clonotype showed up many times. CDR3 DNA sequence: TGTGCCAGCAGTTTTGTTATCCCCGGTGACAGTGAGCAGTTCTTC. Translated, it gives CASSFVIPGDSEQFF. The rearrangement uses TRBV28 and TRBJ2-1; the D gene is possibly TRBD1 (5 bases). V dropped 3 bases and J dropped 9 bases, with 18 bases sitting between them. The CDR3 contains 15 residues. Per the germline V gene, CDR1 is MDHEN and CDR2 is SYDVKM.

This chain connects TRBV6-1 to TRBJ1-6; D is possibly TRBD1 (5 bases). The CDR3 totals 15 residues. V shed 7 bases and J shed 0 bases, with 10 bases lying between them. In germline, CDR1 is MNHNS, CDR2 SASEGT. CDR3 amino acids: CASTSGGSYNSPLHF. In nucleotides, the CDR3 is TGTGCCAGCACCTCCGGGGGCTCCTATAATTCACCCCTCCACTTT.

As to this clonotype: This may come from a read error, since a much larger clone is one base off. Given the absence of the conserved phenylalanine or tryptophan at the CDR3 end, a read error is likely. The rearrangement joins TRBV28 to TRBJ2-2; D gene unclear. V shed 6 bases and J shed 6 bases, with 11 bases lying between them. CDR1 is MDHEN and CDR2 is SYDVKM in the germline V gene. The CDR3 loop spans 13 amino acids. The CDR3 loop is CASSLLTPGELFL. In DNA, the CDR3 is TGTGCCAGCAGCTTACTCACGCCCGGGGAGCTGTTTCTT.

This clonotype was recorded many times. This chain connects TRBV28 to TRBJ1-5, with D uncertain. Trimming left V 4 bases short and J 7 bases short, with 14 bases between. The CDR3 spans 14 residues. Germline values: CDR1 MDHEN, CDR2 SYDVKM. CDR3 nucleotides: TGTGCCAGCAGTTCGGCGGGTGTGAAGCAGCCCCAGCATTTT. Protein product: CASSSAGVKQPQHF.

This clonotype has more than one count but fewer than ten. The chain has TRBV7-2 and TRBJ2-2; 7 bases fit TRBD2. V shed 0 bases, J shed 7 bases, and the junction held 8 bases outside the gene matches. This CDR3 is built from 16 residues. Germline V CDR1 and CDR2: SGHTA, FQGNSA. The CDR3 region is CASSLAGGRVGGELFF. The CDR3 DNA reads as TGTGCCAGCAGCTTAGCGGGAGGGAGGGTTGGCGGGGAGCTGTTTTTT.

This clonotype has at least ten counts. The rearrangement joins TRBV2 to TRBJ2-3, with D perhaps matching TRBD1 (6 bases). The germline V and J ends were trimmed by 3 bases and 0 bases, with 13 bases remaining between them. This CDR3 is built from 16 residues. CDR1 is SNHLY, CDR2 FYNNEI, per germline. CDR3 amino acids: CASSDWGQISTDTQYF. The DNA of the CDR3 is TGTGCCAGCAGTGATTGGGGACAAATAAGCACAGATACGCAGTATTTT.

The CDR3 reads CASSPSPSDYGYTF. CDR3 DNA: TGTGCCAGCTCACCCTCACCCTCGGACTATGGCTACACCTTC. The chain is built from TRBV18 and TRBJ1-2, with D unclear. V lost 3 bases and J lost 3, with 11 bases in between. In germline, CDR1 is KGHSH, CDR2 LQKENI. The CDR3 has 14 amino acids.

This clonotype was found many times. The gene calls are TRBV6-2 or TRBV6-3 and TRBJ1-2; D uncertain. There are 16 residues in the CDR3. V lost 3 bases and J 4 bases, leaving 18 bases between the germline ends. Germline-derived CDR1 and CDR2 are MNHEY and SVGEGT. The CDR3 DNA follows: TGTGCCAGCAGTTATTATGTGTCGACGGCCATCTATGGCTACACCTTC. This encodes CASSYYVSTAIYGYTF.

The V call is TRBV7-9, the J call TRBJ1-1; 7 positions match TRBD1. The ends lost 0 bases at V and 4 bases at J; junction bases unmatched: 8. The CDR3 runs to 16 residues. Germline V gene data show CDR1 as SEHNR and CDR2 as FQNEAQ (reference sequence). The chain's CDR3 is CASSLAGTVQRTEAFF. The CDR3 nucleotides read TGTGCCAGCAGCTTAGCTGGGACAGTGCAGCGCACTGAAGCTTTCTTT.

This clonotype was counted between two and nine times. The CDR3: CSARHRGQNSPEAFF. CDR3 bases: TGCAGTGCTAGACACCGGGGACAGAATTCCCCTGAAGCTTTCTTT. The chain is built from TRBV20-1 and TRBJ1-1; TRBD1 agrees at 7 bases. Germline V gives CDR1 DFQATT, CDR2 SNEGSKA (reference sequence). This CDR3 is built from 15 residues. V dropped 2 bases and J dropped 6; count of bases not matched to a gene: 12.

The genes are TRBV18 and TRBJ2-1; weak D call: TRBD2 (5 bases). Germline assignment: CDR1 KGHSH and CDR2 LQKENI. Trimming left V 5 bases short and J 6 bases short, with 14 bases between. The CDR3 totals 14 residues. As DNA, the CDR3 is TGTGCCAGCTCAATAGCGCTAAGGTCCAATGAGCAGTTCTTC. Translated: CASSIALRSNEQFF.

In this sample, this clonotype turned up many times. The chain carries TRBV12-3 or TRBV12-4 and TRBJ1-6; D is possibly TRBD1 (5 bases). V was cut by 6 bases and J by 6 bases, with 15 bases left in between. This CDR3 has 15 residues. CDR3 region: CASSSLGVGNSPLHF. In DNA, the CDR3 is TGTGCCAGCAGCTCACTGGGGGTTGGTAATTCACCCCTCCACTTT.

This clonotype has a count of ten or more. The chain carries TRBV10-3 and TRBJ2-2, with 7 positions matching TRBD2. The V and J ends lost 4 bases and 5 bases, in that order; junction bases with no gene match: 4. The CDR3 loop spans 14 amino acids. Germline loops: CDR1 ENHRY, CDR2 SYGVKD. CDR3 amino acids: CAISVASGTGELFF. CDR3 DNA sequence: TGTGCCATCAGTGTGGCTAGCGGAACCGGGGAGCTGTTTTTT.

Many counts were recorded for this clonotype. This sequence joins TRBV3-1 and TRBJ1-4; D is unclear. This CDR3 comprises 16 residues. V was shortened by 0 bases and J by 0 bases, with 8 bases between the two germline ends. Per germline, CDR1 LGHDT and CDR2 YNNKEL (reference sequence). This chain's CDR3 is CASSQELVSTNEKLFF. The DNA of the CDR3 is TGTGCCAGCAGCCAAGAACTCGTGTCAACTAATGAAAAACTGTTTTTT.

Regarding this clonotype: This may arise from a read error, as a much more abundant clone is one base away. The V and J genes are TRBV18 and TRBJ1-4, with 8 positions matching TRBD1. The CDR3 length is 15 residues. Germline V gene lookup returns CDR1 KGHSH and CDR2 LQKENI. V shed 3 bases, J shed 4 bases, and the junction held 4 bases outside the gene matches. CDR3: CASSPGQGFNEKLFF. The DNA of the CDR3 is TGTGCCAGCTCACCCGGACAGGGTTTTAATGAAAAACTGTTTTTT.